This T cell receptor beta chain stems from a study of CD8 T cells in ankylosing spondylitis. Regarding the study as a whole: Seemingly characteristic of ankylosing spondylitis blood was a TCR beta motif consisting of eight highly homologous variants. Clones that were linked to disease were CD8+ and were relatively rare in peripheral blood. Matched ankylosing spondylitis synovial fluid reportedly contained a significantly enriched population of disease-linked clones.

This clonotype showed up many times. Its specificity is unknown. 5'-RACE, quantitative and with molecular barcodes, yielded the TCR beta libraries. TCRdb re-called the 5' RACE reads through MiXCR, storing one row per CDR3 protein. The table has some 250,000 distinct CDR3 sequences, roughly 8.6% seen once. The CDR3 is 16 residues long. Germline V gene lookup returns CDR1 MNHEY and CDR2 SVGEGT. With V trimmed by 5 bases and J by 5 bases, 14 bases remained unmatched. The J gene is TRBJ2-5, the V gene TRBV6-2 or TRBV6-3, with 7 bases lining up with TRBD2. The sample consisted of blood, either unsorted or a sorted T cell fraction (not recorded which). The sequence was obtained from a male donor with ankylosing spondylitis or in good health (not recorded which). The CDR3 is CASSPTLAGVGETQYF. DNA of the CDR3: TGTGCCAGCAGTCCTACTCTGGCGGGGGTCGGGGAGACCCAGTACTTC.